This record concerns one TCR beta chain sequence. The data were obtained in a study of patients and donors after allogeneic stem cell transplantation. TCRdb reanalysed the RT-PCR reads using MiXCR and keeps one entry per CDR3 protein. The sample lists roughly 880,000 distinct CDR3 sequences; about a sixth were seen once. Germline CDR1 reads LGHNA; CDR2 reads YNFKEQ. V gave up 0 bases and J gave up 6 bases; unmatched junction bases: 20. CDR3 length equals 20 residues. Sample: blood, either unsorted or a sorted T cell fraction (not recorded which). This receptor was obtained from a human donor who was either an allogeneic HSCT recipient or a stem cell or donor lymphocyte infusion donor (not recorded which). It is not recorded whose cells these are; they may come from a transplant donor. This sequence joins TRBV4-2 and TRBJ2-3; 8 bases align to TRBD2. The CDR3 protein is CASSQDSGGKYTSFRDTQYF. CDR3 in DNA: TGTGCCAGCAGCCAAGATTCGGGGGGGAAGTATACCTCGTTTCGGGATACGCAGTATTTT.